Presented here are 23 T cell receptor beta chains from one specimen sequenced in a study of regulatory T cells in long-lasting Graves disease. Indicated time point: newly diagnosed GD, antithyroid drugs for less than 3 months. Researchers made the TCR library from RNA that was extracted from PBMCs. For TCR beta, libraries came from iRepertoire HTBI primers and Arm-PCR of CDR3 regions. TCRdb redid the calling of the multiplex PCR reads with MiXCR, one entry per CDR3 protein. The sample comprises some 340,000 distinct CDR3 sequences, roughly 10% of which are singletons, and 18% rests with the top ten. The data also belong to a second study, concerning T cells in Graves' hyperthyroidism and ophthalmopathy.

The sample consisted of peripheral blood mononuclear cells (PBMCs), taken at new diagnosis, from a patient treated with antithyroid drugs. These receptors originate from a woman younger than 35 with Graves disease.

This clonotype was picked up many times. The chain carries TRBV29-1 and TRBJ1-1; weak D call: TRBD1 (5 bases). The CDR3 is 13 amino acids. The ends were cut back, 1 base at V and 7 bases at J, with 13 bases in the middle. Germline CDR1 SQVTM, CDR2 ANQGSEA. This chain's CDR3 is CSVEGGTDIEAFF. As DNA, the CDR3 is TGCAGCGTTGAAGGGGGGACTGATATTGAAGCTTTCTTT.

Points on this clonotype: A far larger clone is a single base away, which makes a read error likely. The rearrangement joins TRBV11-2 to TRBJ2-7, with D possibly matching TRBD2 (5 bases). The CDR3 sequence is 14 residues long. Per the germline V gene, CDR1 is SGHAT and CDR2 is FQNNGV. V gave up 7 bases and J gave up 0 bases, with 13 bases separating them. The CDR3 DNA is TGTGCCAGCAATTCGAGCGGAAGCTCCTACGAGCAGTACTTC. It translates to CASNSSGSSYEQYF. The whole variable domain, remainder taken from reference TRBV11-2 and TRBJ2-7, is EAGVAQSPRYKIIEKRQSVAFWCNPISGHATLYWYQQILGQGPKLLIQFQNNGVVDDSQLPKDRFSAERLKGVDSTLKIQPAKLEDSAVYLCASNSSGSSYEQYFGPGTRLTVT.

This clonotype was recorded many times. This chain joins TRBV5-6 and TRBJ2-7; perhaps D is TRBD1 or TRBD2 (6 bases each). Trimming cost V 0 bases and J 0 bases, with 22 bases left between them. Germline assignment: CDR1 SGHDT and CDR2 YYEEEE. This CDR3 has 19 amino acids. DNA of the CDR3: TGTGCCAGCAGCTTGGGATTGGTGTTGTTGCGGGACATCTCCTACGAGCAGTACGTC. Translation gives CASSLGLVLLRDISYEQYV.

The table lists this clonotype with many counts. This sequence joins TRBV11-3 and TRBJ1-1; D may be TRBD1 (5 bases). The CDR3 totals 14 residues. Per the germline V gene, CDR1 is SGHNT and CDR2 is YENEEA. The ends were cut back, 5 bases at V and 1 base at J, with 11 bases in the middle. The CDR3 nucleotides are TGTGCCAGCAGCCGATCTCAGGGGAACACTGAAGCTTTCTTT. It specifies CASSRSQGNTEAFF.

Worth noting for this clonotype: A much larger clone differs by one base, so this may be a read error. This chain uses TRBV2 with TRBJ2-4; 8 positions agree with TRBD1. This CDR3 comprises 13 residues. After removal of 8 bases from V and 13 bases from J, the junction contained 13 bases not matched to a gene. Germline V gene sequence: CDR1 SNHLY, CDR2 FYNNEI. The CDR3 loop reads CASCRGLYNEQYF. CDR3 DNA: TGTGCCAGCTGCAGGGGGCTTTACAATGAGCAGTACTTC. Drawing the rest from reference TRBV2 and TRBJ2-4, the complete variable domain is EPEVTQTPSHQVTQMGQEVILRCVPISNHLYFYWYRQILGQKVEFLVSFYNNEISEKSEIFDDQFSVERPDGSNFTLKIRSTKLEDSAMYFCASCRGLYNEQYFGAGTRLSVL.

This clonotype appeared many times. The chain couples TRBV5-1 to TRBJ2-3; 7 nucleotides line up with TRBD2. The J call may be in error: the DNA end matches TRBJ2-7 better. The CDR3 is 17 amino acids. Germline V gene lookup returns CDR1 SGHRS and CDR2 YFSETQ. The CDR3 region is CASSREAGYRRVYEQYF. Written as DNA, the CDR3 is TGCGCCAGCAGCCGGGAGGCCGGGTACCGGCGGGTATACGAGCAGTACTTC.

This clonotype was seen at least ten times. The rearrangement joins TRBV5-1 to TRBJ2-5; D call uncertain. This CDR3 contains 13 residues. Per germline, CDR1 SGHRS and CDR2 YFSETQ. Trimming stripped 4 bases from V and 5 bases from J, with 12 bases between. Here the CDR3 reads CASSKGLPETQYF. CDR3 DNA: TGCGCCAGCAGCAAGGGATTGCCGGAGACCCAGTACTTC.

The genes are TRBV20-1 and TRBJ2-1, with a tentative D call TRBD2 (6 bases). This CDR3 is built from 16 residues. CDR1 and CDR2 (germline): DFQATT, SNEGSKA (reference sequence). Trimming took off 2 bases at V and 1 base at J, with 15 bases between the two ends. As DNA, the CDR3 is TGCAGTGCTAGATCGGGAGTTCATGGGTCCTACAATGAGCAGTTCTTC. Translating it yields CSARSGVHGSYNEQFF.

This clonotype came up many times. Its ends do not fully match the called genes, so a read error is possible. This rearrangement joins TRBV7-2 to TRBJ1-2; D unresolved. Germline values: CDR1 SGHTA, CDR2 FQGNSA. The CDR3 totals 14 residues. This CDR3 reads CASTLVKVSYGYTF. The CDR3 DNA sequence: TGTGCCAGCACCTTAGTGAAGGTTAGCTATGGCTACACCTTC.

The chain joins TRBV3-1 to TRBJ2-7, with TRBD2 as a possible D gene (5 bases). The CDR3 contains 15 residues. V dropped 0 bases and J dropped 3 bases, with 12 bases sitting between them. Germline V gene data show CDR1 as LGHDT and CDR2 as YNNKEL (reference sequence). DNA for the CDR3: TGTGCCAGCAGCCAAGAAGCGAGCGGTTACTACGAGCAGTACTTC. Encoded protein: CASSQEASGYYEQYF.

This clonotype has at least ten counts. V usage is TRBV20-1 and J usage is TRBJ2-7; 7 nucleotides match TRBD2. J lost 3 bases, V lost 6 bases, and 8 bases had no gene match. The CDR3 consists of 13 residues. Germline lookup yields CDR1 DFQATT and CDR2 SNEGSKA (reference sequence). Written as DNA, the CDR3 is TGCAGTGCCACCAGCGGGAAGAACTACGAGCAGTACGTC. Amino acid sequence: CSATSGKNYEQYV.

This clonotype was detected a few times. The gene calls are TRBV19 and TRBJ2-7; perhaps D is TRBD1 or TRBD2 (5 bases each). The CDR3 length is 14 residues. In germline, CDR1 is LNHDA, CDR2 SQIVND (reference sequence). V gave up 3 bases and J gave up 5 bases, with 14 bases separating them. The CDR3 loop is CASSIGAGVNEQYF. CDR3 nucleotide sequence: TGTGCCAGTAGTATTGGGGCGGGCGTCAACGAGCAGTACTTC.

This clonotype was observed a handful of times. A much larger clonotype is one base distant, so this may be a read error. The rearrangement joins TRBV2 to TRBJ1-2; TRBD1 matches at 7 bases. In germline, CDR1 is SNHLY, CDR2 FYNNEI. There are 13 residues in the CDR3. The CDR3 protein is CAGRPTGNYGYTF. The DNA for the CDR3 is TGTGCCGGCAGGCCGACAGGGAACTATGGCTACACCTTC.

The table lists this clonotype with a count of one. The chain joins TRBV19 to TRBJ2-1; TRBD1 agrees at 12 bases. Per the germline V gene, CDR1 is LNHDA and CDR2 is SQIVND (reference sequence). Germline trimming cut 1 base from V and 7 bases from J; bases unmatched to any gene: 8. The CDR3 is made up of 17 amino acids. DNA of the CDR3: TGTGCCAGTAGTATAGTGGTAGGGGACAGGGGGCGGAATGAGCAGTTCTTC. Translating it yields CASSIVVGDRGRNEQFF.

This clonotype was seen ten or more times. Here the CDR3 reads CASSLSGQGSDTQYF. Written as DNA, the CDR3 is TGTGCCAGCAGTTTATCGGGTCAGGGATCGGATACGCAGTATTTT. V and J are TRBV28 and TRBJ2-3; D might be TRBD1 (5 bases). Germline V gives CDR1 MDHEN, CDR2 SYDVKM. The CDR3 is 15 residues long. V lost 1 base and J 6 bases, leaving 14 bases between the germline ends.

This clonotype appeared many times. J is TRBJ2-1 and V is TRBV14; no reliable D call. Trimming removed 1 base from V and 13 bases from J, with 14 bases in between. Germline assignment: CDR1 SGHDN and CDR2 FVKESK. This CDR3 contains 13 residues. DNA for the CDR3: TGTGCCAGCAGCCAAGTTTCCAGCGCCTACCAGTTCTTC. Translated: CASSQVSSAYQFF.

A word on this clonotype: A read error is likely here: a far larger clone is one base away. The chain combines TRBV7-3 with TRBJ2-1; D could derive from TRBD1 or TRBD2 (5 bases each). Germline V CDR1 and CDR2: SGHTA, FQGTGA. V gave up 5 bases and J gave up 0 bases, with 14 bases separating them. The CDR3 has 16 residues. CDR3: CASSLGAPISYNEQFF. As DNA, the CDR3 is TGTGCCAGCAGCCTCGGGGCGCCAATCTCCTACAATGAGCAGTTCTTC.

This clonotype came up many times. The CDR3 region is CASSLRELRVEQFF. CDR3 sequence (DNA): TGTGCCAGCAGCTTAAGGGAGCTCCGGGTAGAGCAGTTCTTC. This chain joins TRBV7-2 and TRBJ2-1; TRBD2 might be the D (5 bases). This CDR3 is 14 amino acids long. Germline CDR1 and CDR2: SGHTA and FQGNSA. V shed 2 bases and J shed 10 bases, with 15 bases lying between them.

This clonotype was counted ten times or more. V usage is TRBV6-5 and J usage is TRBJ1-1; TRBD1 matches at 11 bases. The germline gives CDR1 MNHEY, CDR2 SVGAGI. With 2 bases clipped from V and 0 bases from J, the junction kept 11 bases outside the gene matches. This CDR3 has 19 residues. The CDR3 region is CASSYGRRDRGRLNTEAFF. CDR3 in DNA: TGTGCCAGCAGTTACGGAAGAAGGGACAGGGGGAGGTTGAACACTGAAGCTTTCTTT.

The rearrangement links TRBV5-1 to TRBJ2-2; 12 bases fit TRBD2. The CDR3 runs to 17 residues. Germline loops: CDR1 SGHRS, CDR2 YFSETQ. Losses at the gene ends were 0 bases for V and 7 bases for J; bases not matched to a gene: 7. The CDR3 region has the DNA TGCGCCAGCAGCTTGGTAGCTAGCGGGGGGGCCTTCGGGGAGCTGTTTTTT. This gives the protein CASSLVASGGAFGELFF.

This clonotype has a handful of counts. The rearrangement links TRBV7-9 to TRBJ1-6, with D tentatively TRBD1 (5 bases). Germline CDR1 and CDR2: SEHNR and FQNEAQ (reference sequence). This CDR3 is 18 amino acids long. Trimming cost V 8 bases and J 15 bases, with 35 bases left between them. The CDR3 DNA reads as TGTGCCAGCTCGGACCCCTCTCAGGGCCGCACGACGTTTTCAGGCCTCCACTTT. Its protein is CASSDPSQGRTTFSGLHF.

Ten or more counts support this clonotype. V is TRBV20-1 and J is TRBJ2-3; D not resolved. Trimming stripped 5 bases from V and 0 bases from J, with 12 bases between. The CDR3 sequence is 14 residues long. From germline, CDR1 is DFQATT and CDR2 SNEGSKA (reference sequence). This chain's CDR3 is CSAYAGESTDTQYF. The DNA of the CDR3 is TGCAGTGCTTACGCCGGAGAGAGCACAGATACGCAGTATTTT.

This clonotype was counted at least ten times. V and J are TRBV28 and TRBJ2-2; D possibly corresponds to TRBD1 (6 bases). Trimming cost V 5 bases and J 6 bases, with 16 bases left between them. Germline V gene data show CDR1 as MDHEN and CDR2 as SYDVKM. The length of the CDR3 is 15 residues. The CDR3 is CASSPHRVTAGELFF. Written as DNA, the CDR3 is TGTGCCAGCAGTCCACACAGGGTCACGGCCGGGGAGCTGTTTTTT.